Listed below are T cell receptor beta chains from one sample, sequenced in a study of beta chain features in type 1 diabetes. TCRdb's table, derived via immunoSEQ multiplex PCR, lists solely in-frame clones and lacks some. The data hold 600,000 or so clones, with about an eighth observed a single time. The specimen sequenced was naive CD4+ T cells from blood. All receptors come from a man between 18 and 29 years old with type 1 diabetes. CDR3s include the opening cysteine and the closing phenylalanine or tryptophan. The order of the fields is D gene, J gene, V gene, clone size, CDR3 protein, CDR3 DNA. A D gene is named only where the DNA matches it firmly. Part of the rows lack a size; the others show once, few, many or a class for expanded clones.

d_gene: TRBD1
j_gene: TRBJ1-4
v_gene: TRBV7-9
abundance: -
CDR3aa: CASSLGQGAYEKLFF
CDR3nt: TGTGCCAGCAGCCTTGGACAGGGGGCTTATGAAAAACTGTTTTTT

d_gene: -
j_gene: TRBJ2-3
v_gene: TRBV7-9
abundance: few
CDR3aa: CASSLGPGRLRDTQYF
CDR3nt: TGTGCCAGCAGCTTAGGCCCCGGCCGGCTGAGGGATACGCAGTATTTT

d_gene: -
j_gene: TRBJ2-5
v_gene: TRBV20-1
abundance: few
CDR3aa: CSAHRGETQYF
CDR3nt: TGCAGTGCACATCGAGGAGAGACCCAGTACTTC

d_gene: -
j_gene: TRBJ2-2
v_gene: TRBV25-1
abundance: -
CDR3aa: CASSRSVSRAELFF
CDR3nt: TGTGCCAGCAGTCGCTCGGTTTCTCGGGCCGAGCTGTTTTTT

d_gene: -
j_gene: TRBJ2-1
v_gene: TRBV29-1
abundance: few
CDR3aa: CSGAPPVNEQFF
CDR3nt: TGCAGCGGCGCGCCCCCCGTCAATGAGCAGTTCTTC

d_gene: TRBD1
j_gene: TRBJ1-1
v_gene: TRBV29-1
abundance: once
CDR3aa: CSVATGSTEAFF
CDR3nt: TGCAGCGTTGCGACAGGGTCCACTGAAGCTTTCTTT

d_gene: TRBD1
j_gene: TRBJ1-2
v_gene: TRBV2
abundance: few
CDR3aa: CASSEETGGGYTF
CDR3nt: TGTGCCAGCAGTGAGGAGACAGGGGGTGGCTACACCTTC

d_gene: TRBD2
j_gene: TRBJ2-1
v_gene: TRBV29-1
abundance: few
CDR3aa: CSQVGGYYNEQFF
CDR3nt: TGCAGCCAGGTGGGGGGGTATTACAATGAGCAGTTCTTC

d_gene: TRBD2
j_gene: TRBJ2-3
v_gene: TRBV7-2
abundance: -
CDR3aa: CASSLWTSEDTQYF
CDR3nt: TGTGCCAGCAGCCTCTGGACTAGCGAAGATACGCAGTATTTT

d_gene: -
j_gene: TRBJ1-1
v_gene: TRBV13
abundance: -
CDR3aa: CASSSFSRVSTEAFF
CDR3nt: TGTGCCAGCAGCTCCTTCTCCCGGGTGAGCACTGAAGCTTTCTTT

d_gene: -
j_gene: TRBJ2-3
v_gene: TRBV4-1
abundance: few
CDR3aa: CASRTHMAQTDTQYF
CDR3nt: TGCGCCAGCAGGACTCACATGGCCCAAACAGATACGCAGTATTTT